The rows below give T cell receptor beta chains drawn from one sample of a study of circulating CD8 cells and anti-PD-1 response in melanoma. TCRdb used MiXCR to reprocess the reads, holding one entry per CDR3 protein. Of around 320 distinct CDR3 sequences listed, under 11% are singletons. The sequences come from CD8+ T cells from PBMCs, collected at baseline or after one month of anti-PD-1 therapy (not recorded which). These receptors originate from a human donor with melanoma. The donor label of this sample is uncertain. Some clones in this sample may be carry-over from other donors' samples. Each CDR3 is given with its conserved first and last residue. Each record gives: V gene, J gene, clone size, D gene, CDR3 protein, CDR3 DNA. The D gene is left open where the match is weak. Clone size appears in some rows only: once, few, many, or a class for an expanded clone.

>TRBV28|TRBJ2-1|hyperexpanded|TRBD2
CASMAGGEVNEQFF
TGTGCCAGCATGGCGGGAGGGGAGGTGAATGAGCAGTTCTTC
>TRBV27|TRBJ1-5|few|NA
CASKKGVNQPQHF
TGTGCCAGCAAGAAAGGGGTAAATCAGCCCCAGCATTTT
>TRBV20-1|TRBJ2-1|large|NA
CSARARENEQSF
TGCAGTGCTAGAGCGCGAGAGAATGAGCAGTCCTTC
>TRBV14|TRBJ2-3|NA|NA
CASSQVARDTQYF
TGTGCCAGCAGCCAAGTAGCCCGCGATACGCAGTATTTT
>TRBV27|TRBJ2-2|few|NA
CASSFLNTGELFF
TGTGCCAGCAGTTTCTTGAACACCGGGGAGCTGTTTTTT
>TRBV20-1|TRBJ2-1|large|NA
CSARARENEQFF
TGCAGTGCTAGAGCGCGAGAGAATGAGCAGTTCTTC
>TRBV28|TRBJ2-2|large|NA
CASSLFGSGANTGELFF
TGTGCCAGCAGTCTATTCGGGTCAGGAGCGAACACCGGGGAGCTGTTTTTT
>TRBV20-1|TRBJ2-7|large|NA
CSASKGPISYEQYF
TGCAGTGCTAGTAAGGGACCTATATCCTACGAGCAGTACTTC
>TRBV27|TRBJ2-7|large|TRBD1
CASSLTQGFYEQYF
TGTGCCAGCAGTTTAACACAGGGGTTCTACGAGCAGTACTTC
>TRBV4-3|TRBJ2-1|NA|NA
CASSQESGTAPFF
TGCGCCAGCAGCCAAGAAAGCGGGACAGCCCCGTTCTTC
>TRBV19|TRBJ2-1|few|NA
CASGRVNWGAIYNEQFF
TGTGCCAGTGGTAGGGTAAACTGGGGGGCGATCTACAATGAGCAGTTCTTC
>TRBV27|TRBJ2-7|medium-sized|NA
CASSLSKSYEQYF
TGTGCCAGCAGTTTATCGAAAAGCTACGAGCAGTACTTC
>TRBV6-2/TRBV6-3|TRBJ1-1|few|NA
CASRENTEAFF
TGTGCCAGCAGAGAGAACACTGAAGCTTTCTTT
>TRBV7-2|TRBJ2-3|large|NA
CASSLDPGGTSTDTQYF
TGTGCCAGCAGCTTAGATCCCGGGGGTACTAGCACAGATACGCAGTATTTT
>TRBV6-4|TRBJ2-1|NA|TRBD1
CASSRDHRDRQFF
TGTGCCAGCAGTCGAGATCACCGGGACAGGCAGTTCTTC
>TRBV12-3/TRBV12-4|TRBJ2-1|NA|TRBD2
CASSILAGSNEQFF
TGTGCCAGCAGTATATTAGCGGGGAGTAATGAGCAGTTCTTC
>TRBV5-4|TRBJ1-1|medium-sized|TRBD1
CASSWELGQGGTEAFF
TGTGCCAGCAGCTGGGAACTCGGACAGGGAGGGACTGAAGCTTTCTTT
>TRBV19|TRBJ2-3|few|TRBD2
CASSDRLAGGESTQYF
TGTGCCAGTAGTGATCGACTAGCGGGAGGCGAGAGTACGCAGTATTTT
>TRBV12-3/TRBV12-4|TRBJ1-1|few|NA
CASSWGSVNTEAFF
TGTGCCAGCAGTTGGGGCAGTGTGAACACTGAAGCTTTCTTT
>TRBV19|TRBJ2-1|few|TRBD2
CASSRVAGAYNEQFF
TGTGCCAGTAGTAGGGTAGCGGGGGCCTACAATGAGCAGTTCTTC
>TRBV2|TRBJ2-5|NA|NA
CGSSVGWRETQYF
TGTGGCAGCAGTGTTGGGTGGCGAGAGACCCAGTACTTC
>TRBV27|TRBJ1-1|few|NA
CASSFLGENTEAFF
TGTGCCAGCAGTTTTTTAGGGGAGAACACTGAAGCTTTCTTT
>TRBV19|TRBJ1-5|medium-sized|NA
CASSMLSRGQPQHF
TGTGCCAGTAGTATGTTATCCAGGGGCCAGCCCCAGCATTTT
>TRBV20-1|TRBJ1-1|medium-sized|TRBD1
CSARERTGVEAFF
TGCAGTGCTAGAGAACGGACAGGCGTGGAGGCTTTCTTT
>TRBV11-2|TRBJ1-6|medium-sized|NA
CASSLDPQPRISPLHF
TGTGCCAGCAGCTTAGATCCCCAACCGAGGATCTCACCCCTCCACTTT
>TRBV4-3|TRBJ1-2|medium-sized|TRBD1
CASSQDRDRIYGYTF
TGCGCCAGCAGCCAAGATCGGGACAGAATCTATGGCTACACCTTC
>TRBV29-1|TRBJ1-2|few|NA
CSVLQGNYGYTF
TGCAGCGTCCTACAGGGAAACTATGGCTACACCTTC
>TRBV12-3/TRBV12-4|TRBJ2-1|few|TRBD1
CASRRGTGFYNEQFF
TGTGCCAGCAGAAGAGGGACAGGGTTCTACAATGAGCAGTTCTTC
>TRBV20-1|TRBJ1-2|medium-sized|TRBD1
CSARPGQDLYGYTF
TGCAGTGCTCGCCCCGGACAGGACCTCTATGGCTACACCTTC
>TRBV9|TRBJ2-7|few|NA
CASSVDPGANEQYF
TGTGCCAGCAGCGTAGATCCGGGGGCCAACGAGCAGTACTTC
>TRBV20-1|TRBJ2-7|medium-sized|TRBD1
CSAQEGTGRILEQYF
TGCAGTGCTCAGGAGGGGACAGGGCGAATCTTAGAGCAGTACTTC
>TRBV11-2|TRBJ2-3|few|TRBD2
CASSRTSGSTDTQYF
TGTGCCAGCAGCCGGACTAGCGGAAGCACAGATACGCAGTATTTT
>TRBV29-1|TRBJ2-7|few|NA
CSVEAAGSYEQYF
TGCAGCGTTGAAGCGGCAGGTTCCTACGAGCAGTACTTC
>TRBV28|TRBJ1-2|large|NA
CASSLLPRGGGGYTF
TGTGCCAGCAGTTTATTGCCCAGGGGTGGAGGTGGCTACACCTTC
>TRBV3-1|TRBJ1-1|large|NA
CASSRDIGETMNTEAFF
TGTGCCAGCAGCCGAGATATTGGGGAGACCATGAACACTGAAGCTTTCTTT
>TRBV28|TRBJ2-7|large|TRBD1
CASSWDSASSYEQYF
TGTGCCAGCAGTTGGGACAGCGCCTCTTCCTACGAGCAGTACTTC
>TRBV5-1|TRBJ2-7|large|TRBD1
CASSLNGMGTEDEQYF
TGCGCCAGCAGCTTGAATGGGATGGGGACAGAAGACGAGCAGTACTTC
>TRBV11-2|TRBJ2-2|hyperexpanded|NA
CASSLMRNTGELFF
TGTGCCAGCAGCTTAATGAGGAACACCGGGGAGCTGTTTTTT
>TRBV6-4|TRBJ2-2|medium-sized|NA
CASSDSSTGELFF
TGTGCCAGCAGTGACTCCAGCACCGGGGAGCTGTTTTTT
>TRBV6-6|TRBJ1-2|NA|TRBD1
CATSSGTGFSGYTF
TGTGCCACTTCATCCGGGACAGGGTTTAGTGGCTACACCTTC
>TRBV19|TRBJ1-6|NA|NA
CASSGVLDNRNSPLHF
TGTGCCAGTAGTGGCGTGCTGGACAACCGTAATTCACCCCTCCACTTT
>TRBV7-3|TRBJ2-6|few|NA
CASSSSPGFILGGANVLTF
TGTGCCAGCAGCTCCAGCCCCGGATTCATACTTGGGGGGGCCAACGTCCTGACTTTC
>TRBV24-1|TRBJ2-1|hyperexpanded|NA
CATSGGGTGPKGQFF
TGTGCCACCAGTGGTGGAGGAACAGGCCCTAAGGGGCAGTTCTTC
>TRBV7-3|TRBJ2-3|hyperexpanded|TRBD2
CASSLTPSGGDTQYF
TGTGCCAGCAGCTTAACCCCTAGCGGGGGGGATACGCAGTATTTT
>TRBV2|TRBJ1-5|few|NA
CASSGSWSNQPQHF
TGTGCCAGCAGCGGGTCCTGGAGCAATCAGCCCCAGCATTTT
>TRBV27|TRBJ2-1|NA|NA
CASRELGNSYNEQFF
TGTGCCAGCAGGGAACTCGGCAATTCCTACAATGAGCAGTTCTTC